This TCR beta chain was recorded in a study of regulatory T cells in long-lasting Graves disease. Study overall: Persistent Graves' disease required over 5 years of antithyroid drugs and positive TSH receptor antibodies.

Arm-PCR of CDR3 regions and iRepertoire HTBI primers were used to build TCR beta libraries. MiXCR, applied by TCRdb to the multiplex PCR reads, yields one record per CDR3 protein. The sample records about 460,000 distinct CDR3 sequences, 22% being singletons. This clonotype was seen a few times. Antigen specificity is unknown. The germline CDR1 and CDR2 sequences are GTSNPN and SVGIG (reference sequence). V shed 0 bases and J shed 6 bases, with 9 bases lying between them. The CDR3 runs to 13 residues. The study's findings and limits: Persistent disease samples used TRBV28, TRBJ1-2 and TRBJ2-5 preferentially.

Noted time point: persistent/refractory GD, antithyroid drugs over 5 years with positive TRAb. PBMC RNA was the source of the TCR library. The chain carries TRBV30 and TRBJ1-5; perhaps TRBD1 as D (5 bases). The sample here was peripheral blood mononuclear cells (PBMCs), taken when the disease was refractory, from a patient treated with antithyroid drugs. The sequence was collected from a female donor with Graves disease. CDR3 region: CAWSVQGGQPQHF. The DNA for the CDR3 is TGTGCCTGGAGTGTCCAGGGTGGTCAGCCCCAGCATTTT.